The source of this T cell receptor beta chain is a study of cytomegalovirus exposure and HLA in healthy donors. Study results and limitations: In vitro checks showed that a few CMV-associated chains really do target CMV antigens. A later analysis linked fewer than 20,000 TCR beta sequences to HLA alleles at 0.05 false discovery rate. The study labeled more than 150 TCR beta chains cytomegalovirus-associated.

With 60 Vbeta and 13 Jbeta primers, the PCR was carried out. Per the original data handling: There were tens of millions of unique TCR beta chains by a later count, and around 10 million of them were shared. The repertoire was sequenced with immunoSEQ multiplex PCR; TCRdb's copy has only in-frame clones and lacks some. V and J calls and clone size come straight from that table; D and trimming were deduced from the DNA. Here the sample spans 120,000 or so clones, around 82% being singletons. To note about this clone: Its target is unknown.

The source of this sequence is a female donor in good health and CMV-seronegative. Sequencing was done on a sample of PBMCs.

The CDR3 loop reads CASKPTASLYGYTF. CDR3 DNA sequence: TGTGCCAGCAAGCCCACAGCCAGCCTCTATGGCTACACCTTC. V gene TRBV6-1 combines with J gene TRBJ1-2; D not certain. From germline, CDR1 is MNHNS and CDR2 SASEGT. The V end lost 7 bases, the J end lost 4 bases, and 16 bases lay between the germline ends. The length of the CDR3 is 14 residues.